The present entry profiles one TCR beta chain with its context. Per germline, CDR1 SGHAT and CDR2 FQNNGV. Losses at the gene ends were 5 bases for V and 7 bases for J; bases not matched to a gene: 4. The CDR3 contains 15 residues. Method: immunoSEQ multiplex PCR; TCRdb's copy keeps in-frame clones and lacks some. The sample holds about 260,000 clones, 90% seen once. The source of the sample is a study of blood T cell repertoires in COVID-19. The gene calls are TRBV11-2 and TRBJ2-1; 14 bases line up with TRBD2. Sample: peripheral blood. This receptor was identified in a woman in her forties with acute or convalescent COVID-19. CDR3 residues: CASSIGTSGGNEQFF. The CDR3 DNA follows: TGTGCCAGCAGCATTGGGACTAGCGGGGGTAATGAGCAGTTCTTC.